Included here is one TCR beta chain sequence, with context. Its target is unknown. These data originate in a study of cytomegalovirus exposure and HLA in healthy donors. General observations from the study: Several V segments, TRBV6-2 and TRBV6-3 among them, could not be told apart and were dropped. Many donors shared some public TCRs, even though most TCR sequences were rare. Cytomegalovirus-associated TCR beta chains were listed, numbering 150 to 200. Accurate prediction of HLA-A and HLA-B alleles (for most subjects) was reportedly achieved from TCR beta sequences.

The CDR3 loop spans 14 amino acids. V lost 4 bases and J 3 bases, leaving 10 bases between the germline ends. Per the germline V gene, CDR1 is LNHDA and CDR2 is SQIVND (reference sequence). PCR involved 60 Vbeta and 13 Jbeta primers. Measured with immunoSEQ multiplex PCR; TCRdb has only the in-frame clones, and not every one. The sample records about 160,000 clones, 65% to 90% being singletons. This clonotype was obtained from a man between 45 and 60 years old in good health and CMV-seropositive. The chain links TRBV19 to TRBJ1-5; possible D gene TRBD1, 5 bases. The sample was PBMCs. DNA of the CDR3: TGTGCCAGTAGTACTAGACAGACCAATCAGCCCCAGCATTTT. This encodes CASSTRQTNQPQHF.